Shown below are 18 T cell receptor beta chains from a single sample sequenced in a study of blood T cells in healthy people across ages. It was with a sample-barcoded 5' primer and a J-beta primer mix that a second PCR of about 6 to 11 cycles was run. TCRdb fed the 5' RACE reads into MiXCR, producing one record per CDR3 protein. The data hold almost 800,000 distinct CDR3 sequences, with more than 45% observed a single time. The sample comprised blood. These receptor sequences come from a man in his thirties or forties in good health.

This clonotype was seen ten or more times. The chain recombines TRBV12-3 or TRBV12-4 with TRBJ1-4, with D uncertain. V dropped 6 bases and J dropped 4 bases, with 9 bases sitting between them. The CDR3 is made up of 13 amino acids. CDR3 sequence: CASSPASNEKLFF. The DNA for the CDR3 is TGTGCCAGCAGCCCCGCGAGTAATGAAAAACTGTTTTTT.

The rearrangement links TRBV7-7 to TRBJ2-3; 9 nucleotides agree with TRBD1. The V gene end was trimmed by 2 bases and the J gene end by 4 bases; junction bases not matched to a gene: 7. The germline CDR1 and CDR2 sequences are SSHAT and FNYEAQ (reference sequence). The CDR3 covers 16 residues. CDR3 nucleotide sequence: TGTGCCAGCAGCTTATATTTGGGACAGGGCCCAGATACGCAGTATTTT. Amino acids: CASSLYLGQGPDTQYF.

This clonotype was seen more than once but under ten times. The chain carries TRBV20-1 and TRBJ2-1; 12 bases are a match to TRBD2. Germline V gene lookup returns CDR1 DFQATT and CDR2 SNEGSKA (reference sequence). CDR3 size: 16 residues. V shed 5 bases and J 8 bases; nucleotides not matched to a gene: 13. The CDR3 protein is CSAVQRLAGVGDEQFF. In DNA, the CDR3 is TGCAGTGCTGTCCAGAGACTAGCGGGAGTCGGTGATGAGCAGTTCTTC.

V and J are TRBV3-1 and TRBJ2-7; D remains ambiguous. Germline CDR1 is LGHDT and CDR2 is YNNKEL (reference sequence). With 1 base removed from V and 4 bases from J, the gap between germline ends came to 11 bases. The CDR3 spans 14 residues. The CDR3, as DNA: TGTGCCAGCAGCCAAGGGGTCTGGGTATACGAGCAGTACTTC. It is translated as CASSQGVWVYEQYF.

This clonotype has just one count. This rearrangement joins TRBV9 to TRBJ2-2; D tentatively fits TRBD1 or TRBD2 (5 bases each). Trimming pared 1 base from V and 0 bases from J, leaving 7 bases between. The germline V gene encodes CDR1 SGDLS and CDR2 YYNGEE. This CDR3 is built from 15 residues. Here the CDR3 reads CASSVRGANTGELFF. The CDR3 DNA is TGTGCCAGCAGCGTAAGGGGAGCGAACACCGGGGAGCTGTTTTTT.

V gene TRBV7-9 combines with J gene TRBJ2-5; D gene uncertain. Germline values: CDR1 SEHNR, CDR2 FQNEAQ (reference sequence). V was pared by 5 bases and J by 2 bases, with 15 bases between. CDR3 size: 15 residues. This CDR3 reads CASSPTSSVQETQYF. The CDR3 DNA is TGTGCCAGCAGCCCCACCTCTAGTGTTCAAGAGACCCAGTACTTC.

This clonotype has only a few counts. The chain uses TRBV12-3 or TRBV12-4 and TRBJ2-1; 15 positions agree with TRBD2. V was clipped by 1 base and J by 13 bases; unmatched bases: 5. This CDR3 spans 15 amino acids. The CDR3 coding sequence is TGTGCCAGCAGTTTAGGGACTAGCGGGAGGGCGGGACAGTTCTTC. Its translation is CASSLGTSGRAGQFF.

This clonotype was found a few times. The rearrangement joins TRBV24-1 to TRBJ2-3; TRBD1 aligns across 7 bases. Germline CDR1 KGHDR, CDR2 SFDVKD. The length of the CDR3 is 15 residues. V was pared by 5 bases and J by 0 bases, with 4 bases of the junction left unmatched. CDR3 coding DNA: TGTGCCACCAGTGGTGGACAGGAAAGCACAGATACGCAGTATTTT. Its protein product is CATSGGQESTDTQYF.

This clonotype appeared a few times. The V and J genes are TRBV13 and TRBJ2-5, with TRBD2 identical over 12 bases. The CDR3 spans 14 residues. V dropped 7 bases and J dropped 5; count of bases not matched to a gene: 5. Germline V gives CDR1 PRHDT, CDR2 FYEKMQ (reference sequence). The CDR3 region is CASTSGRATETQYF. In nucleotides, the CDR3 is TGTGCCAGCACTAGCGGGAGGGCCACGGAGACCCAGTACTTC.

The rearrangement links TRBV6-1 to TRBJ2-3; TRBD2 aligns across 9 bases. This CDR3 contains 17 residues. Germline CDR1 and CDR2: MNHNS and SASEGT. With V trimmed by 4 bases and J by 1 base, 9 bases remained unmatched. In nucleotides, the CDR3 is TGTGCCAGCAGTGGTGGCAGGGTAGCGGGAGGCACAGATACGCAGTATTTT. The encoded protein is CASSGGRVAGGTDTQYF.

A single count supports this clonotype. This chain links TRBV7-2 with TRBJ2-5; TRBD2 aligns across 12 bases. Germline-derived CDR1 and CDR2 are SGHTA and FQGNSA. J gave up 5 bases and V 1 base, and 5 bases lay outside the gene matches. The CDR3 has 16 amino acids. The chain's CDR3 is CASSLEPSGRVETQYF. The CDR3 DNA follows: TGTGCCAGCAGCTTAGAGCCTAGCGGGAGGGTGGAGACCCAGTACTTC.

The chain combines TRBV20-1 with TRBJ1-2, with a tentative D call TRBD1 (6 bases). The V gene's germline CDR1 is DFQATT and CDR2 SNEGSKA (reference sequence). Trimming stripped 3 bases from V and 6 bases from J, with 17 bases between. The CDR3 is 14 residues long. Here the CDR3 reads CSASLRGLSDGYTF. The CDR3 nucleotides read TGCAGTGCTAGCCTCAGGGGATTAAGCGATGGCTACACCTTC.

The chain links TRBV30 to TRBJ2-3; 8 bases agree with TRBD2. CDR1 and CDR2 from the germline V gene are GTSNPN and SVGIG (reference sequence). V shed 4 bases and J 0 bases; nucleotides not matched to a gene: 3. The CDR3 consists of 14 residues. CDR3 loop: CAWIRGGSTDTQYF. The DNA for the CDR3 is TGTGCCTGGATACGCGGGGGGAGCACAGATACGCAGTATTTT.

This chain uses TRBV20-1 with TRBJ2-7; TRBD1 aligns across 7 bases. J was trimmed by 7 bases and V by 6 bases; bases with no gene match: 21. The CDR3 is 16 residues long. From germline, CDR1 is DFQATT and CDR2 SNEGSKA (reference sequence). CDR3 in amino acids: CSAVRQGGISLGEQYF. The DNA for the CDR3 is TGCAGTGCCGTGCGACAGGGCGGTATCTCATTGGGGGAGCAGTACTTC.

This clonotype was observed many times. J is TRBJ1-2 and V is TRBV4-1; TRBD1 aligns across 8 bases. From germline, CDR1 is MGHRA and CDR2 YSYEKL. The CDR3 is made up of 16 amino acids. Trimming at V came to 0 bases and at J to 8 bases, leaving 11 bases not matched to a gene. The chain's CDR3 is CASSQDRSDRARGYTF. Written as DNA, the CDR3 is TGCGCCAGCAGCCAAGACCGTTCGGACAGGGCAAGGGGCTACACCTTC.

The chain employs TRBV6-2 or TRBV6-3 and TRBJ2-5, with TRBD2 as a possible D gene (6 bases). CDR3 length: 13 amino acids. Trimming pared 6 bases from V and 5 bases from J, leaving 13 bases between. Per germline, CDR1 MNHEY and CDR2 SVGEGT. The CDR3 region has the DNA TGTGCCAGCAGCTTACTAGCTTGGGAGACCCAGTACTTC. This translates into CASSLLAWETQYF.

This sequence joins TRBV4-1 and TRBJ2-7; the D call may be TRBD1 or TRBD2 (6 bases each). The length of the CDR3 is 15 residues. Deletions cut 0 bases from V and 1 base from J, with 10 bases between. The germline gives CDR1 MGHRA, CDR2 YSYEKL. The CDR3 nucleotides read TGCGCCAGCAGCCAAGATGGAGGGGGTTCCTACGAGCAGTACTTC. Amino acid sequence: CASSQDGGGSYEQYF.

The chain couples TRBV9 to TRBJ2-5; TRBD2 aligns across 7 bases. This CDR3 region has 18 residues. Germline values: CDR1 SGDLS, CDR2 YYNGEE. The trim removed 0 bases at V and 4 bases at J, leaving 15 bases unmatched. The CDR3 protein is CASSVGWVGLVDLETQYF. The CDR3 bases are TGTGCCAGCAGCGTAGGATGGGTCGGACTAGTGGACCTAGAGACCCAGTACTTC.